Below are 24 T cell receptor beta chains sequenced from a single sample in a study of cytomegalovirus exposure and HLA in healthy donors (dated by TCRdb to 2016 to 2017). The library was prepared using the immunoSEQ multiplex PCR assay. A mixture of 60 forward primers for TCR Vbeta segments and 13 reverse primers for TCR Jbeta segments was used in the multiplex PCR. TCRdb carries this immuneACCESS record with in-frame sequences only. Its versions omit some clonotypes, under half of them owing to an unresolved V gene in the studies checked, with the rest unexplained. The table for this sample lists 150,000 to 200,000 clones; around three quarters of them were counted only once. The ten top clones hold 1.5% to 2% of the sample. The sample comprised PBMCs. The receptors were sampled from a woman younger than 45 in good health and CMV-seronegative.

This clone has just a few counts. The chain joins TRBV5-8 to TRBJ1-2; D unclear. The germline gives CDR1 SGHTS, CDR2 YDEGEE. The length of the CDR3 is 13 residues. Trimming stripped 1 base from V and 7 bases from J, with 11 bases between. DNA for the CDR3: TGTGCCAGCAGCTTGTACCAGTCAAGTGGCTACACCTTC. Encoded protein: CASSLYQSSGYTF.

The CDR3: CASSLGGRGRGATYEQYF. CDR3 coding DNA: TGTGCCAGCAGCTTAGGAGGCAGGGGGCGAGGGGCGACCTACGAGCAGTACTTC. This sequence joins TRBV7-2 and TRBJ2-7; 8 bases match TRBD1. This CDR3 is 18 amino acids long. The V gene end was trimmed by 1 base and the J gene end by 2 bases; junction bases not matched to a gene: 13. The V gene's germline CDR1 is SGHTA and CDR2 FQGNSA.

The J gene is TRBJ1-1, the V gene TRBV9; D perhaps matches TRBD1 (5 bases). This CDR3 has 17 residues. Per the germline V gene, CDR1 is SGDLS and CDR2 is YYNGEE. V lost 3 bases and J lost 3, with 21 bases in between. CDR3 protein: CASSALLYGASDTEAFF. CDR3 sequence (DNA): TGTGCCAGCAGCGCGTTACTATATGGGGCTTCGGACACTGAAGCTTTCTTT.

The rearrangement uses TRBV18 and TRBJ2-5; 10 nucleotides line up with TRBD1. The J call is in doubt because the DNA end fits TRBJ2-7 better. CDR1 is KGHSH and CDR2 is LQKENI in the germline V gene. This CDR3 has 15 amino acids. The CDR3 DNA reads TGTGCCAGCTCACCCCTGGACAGGGGGGCGCACGAGCAGTACTTC. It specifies CASSPLDRGAHEQYF.

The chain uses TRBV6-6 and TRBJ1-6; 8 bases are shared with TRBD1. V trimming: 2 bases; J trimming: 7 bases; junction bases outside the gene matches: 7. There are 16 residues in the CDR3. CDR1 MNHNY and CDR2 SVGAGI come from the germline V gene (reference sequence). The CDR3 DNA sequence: TGTGCCAGCAGTTACGACTCACAGGGGGGAAATTCACCCCTCCACTTT. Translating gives CASSYDSQGGNSPLHF.

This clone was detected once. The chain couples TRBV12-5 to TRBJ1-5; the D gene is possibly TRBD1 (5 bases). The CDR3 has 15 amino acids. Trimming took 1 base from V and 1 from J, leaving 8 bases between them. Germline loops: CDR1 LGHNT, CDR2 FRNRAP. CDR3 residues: CASGLGQMSNQPQHF. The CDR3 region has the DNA TGTGCTAGTGGTTTGGGACAGATGAGCAATCAGCCCCAGCATTTT. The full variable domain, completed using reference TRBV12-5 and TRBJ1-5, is DARVTQTPRHKVTEMGQEVTMRCQPILGHNTVFWYRQTMMQGLELLAYFRNRAPLDDSGMPKDRFSAEMPDATLATLKIQPSEPRDSAVYFCASGLGQMSNQPQHFGDGTRLSIL.

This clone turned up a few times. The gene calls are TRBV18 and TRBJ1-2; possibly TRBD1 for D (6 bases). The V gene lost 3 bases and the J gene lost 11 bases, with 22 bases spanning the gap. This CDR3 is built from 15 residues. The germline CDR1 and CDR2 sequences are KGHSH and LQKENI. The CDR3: CASSPASETGLSYTF. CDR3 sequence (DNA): TGTGCCAGCTCACCTGCTAGTGAAACAGGGCTCTCGTACACCTTC.

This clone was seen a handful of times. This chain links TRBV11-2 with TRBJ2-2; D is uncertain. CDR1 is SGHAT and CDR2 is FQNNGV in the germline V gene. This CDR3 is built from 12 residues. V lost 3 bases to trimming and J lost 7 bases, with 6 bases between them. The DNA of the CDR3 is TGTGCCAGCAGCTTTACGGGCGGGGAGCTGTTTTTT. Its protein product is CASSFTGGELFF.

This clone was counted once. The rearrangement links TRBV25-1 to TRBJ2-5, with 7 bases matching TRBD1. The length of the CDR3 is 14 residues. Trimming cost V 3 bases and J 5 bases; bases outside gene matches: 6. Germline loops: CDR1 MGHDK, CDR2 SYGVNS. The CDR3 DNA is TGTGCCAGCAGTGATCCAGGCAGGGGGGAGACCCAGTACTTC. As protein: CASSDPGRGETQYF.

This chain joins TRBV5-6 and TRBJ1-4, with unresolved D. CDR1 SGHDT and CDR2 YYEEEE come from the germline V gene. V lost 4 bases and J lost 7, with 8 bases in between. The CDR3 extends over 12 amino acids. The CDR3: CASSRSGEKLFF. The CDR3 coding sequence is TGTGCCAGCAGCCGCAGTGGTGAAAAACTGTTTTTT.

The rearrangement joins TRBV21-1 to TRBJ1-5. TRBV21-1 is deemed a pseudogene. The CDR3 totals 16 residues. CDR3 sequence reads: CASNRGPDVSNQPQHF. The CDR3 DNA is TGTGCCAGCAACCGCGGGCCCGATGTTAGCAATCAGCCCCAGCATTTT.

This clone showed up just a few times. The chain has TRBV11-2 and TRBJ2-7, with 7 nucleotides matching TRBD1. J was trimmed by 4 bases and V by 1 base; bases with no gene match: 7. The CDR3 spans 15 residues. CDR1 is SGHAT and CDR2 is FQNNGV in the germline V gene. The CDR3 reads CASSLVPRGQYEQYF. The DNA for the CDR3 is TGTGCCAGCAGCTTAGTACCACGGGGACAGTACGAGCAGTACTTC. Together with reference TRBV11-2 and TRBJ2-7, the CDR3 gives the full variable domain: EAGVAQSPRYKIIEKRQSVAFWCNPISGHATLYWYQQILGQGPKLLIQFQNNGVVDDSQLPKDRFSAERLKGVDSTLKIQPAKLEDSAVYLCASSLVPRGQYEQYFGPGTRLTVT.

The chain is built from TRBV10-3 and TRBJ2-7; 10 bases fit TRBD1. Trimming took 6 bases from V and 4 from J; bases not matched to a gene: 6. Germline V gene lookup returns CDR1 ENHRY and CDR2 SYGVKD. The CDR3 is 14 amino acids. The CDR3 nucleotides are TGTGCCATCAGCCAAGGGACAGGGGCGTACGAGCAGTACTTC. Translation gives CAISQGTGAYEQYF.

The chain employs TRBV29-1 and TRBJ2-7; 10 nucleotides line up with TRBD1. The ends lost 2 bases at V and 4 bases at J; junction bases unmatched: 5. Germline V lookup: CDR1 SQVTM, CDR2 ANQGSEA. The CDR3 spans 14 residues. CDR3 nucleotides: TGCAGCGTTGAATCACCGGGACAGGGGTACGAGCAGTACTTC. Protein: CSVESPGQGYEQYF.

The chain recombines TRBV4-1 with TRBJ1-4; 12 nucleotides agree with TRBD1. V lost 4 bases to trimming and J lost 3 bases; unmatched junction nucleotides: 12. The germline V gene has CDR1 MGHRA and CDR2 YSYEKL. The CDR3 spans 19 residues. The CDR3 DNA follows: TGCGCCAGCAGCCGTCACCGGGACAGGGGGCTGGTAGCTAATGAAAAACTGTTTTTT. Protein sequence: CASSRHRDRGLVANEKLFF.

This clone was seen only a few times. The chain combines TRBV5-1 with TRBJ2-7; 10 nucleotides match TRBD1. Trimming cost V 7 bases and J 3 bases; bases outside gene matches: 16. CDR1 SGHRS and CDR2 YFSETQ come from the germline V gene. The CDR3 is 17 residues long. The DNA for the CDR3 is TGCGCCAGCCGGGGTTTGACAGGGGGCGATTTGAGCTACGAGCAGTACTTC. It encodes CASRGLTGGDLSYEQYF.

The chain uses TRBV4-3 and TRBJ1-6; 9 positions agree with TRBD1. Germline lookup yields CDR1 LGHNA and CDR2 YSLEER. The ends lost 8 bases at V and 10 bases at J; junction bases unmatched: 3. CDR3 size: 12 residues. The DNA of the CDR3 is TGCGCCAGCGGGACAGGGAACTCACCCCTCCACTTT. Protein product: CASGTGNSPLHF.

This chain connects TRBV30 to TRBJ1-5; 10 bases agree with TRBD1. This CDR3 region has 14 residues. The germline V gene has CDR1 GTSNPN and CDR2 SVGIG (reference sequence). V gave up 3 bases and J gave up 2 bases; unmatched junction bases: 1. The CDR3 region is CAWRGTGGNQPQHF. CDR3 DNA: TGTGCCTGGAGGGGGACAGGGGGCAATCAGCCCCAGCATTTT.

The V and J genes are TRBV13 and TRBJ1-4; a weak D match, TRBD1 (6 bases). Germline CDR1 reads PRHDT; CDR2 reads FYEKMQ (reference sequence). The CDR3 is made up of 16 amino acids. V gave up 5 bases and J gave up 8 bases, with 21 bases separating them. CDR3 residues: CASSPGRVRGREKLFF. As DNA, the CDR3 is TGTGCCAGCAGCCCCGGCAGGGTCAGGGGAAGGGAAAAACTGTTTTTT.

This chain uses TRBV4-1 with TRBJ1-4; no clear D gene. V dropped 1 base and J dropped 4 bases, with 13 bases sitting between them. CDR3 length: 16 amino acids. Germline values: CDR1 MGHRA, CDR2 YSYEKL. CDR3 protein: CASSQVGGLNNEKLFF. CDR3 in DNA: TGCGCCAGCAGCCAAGTAGGAGGGCTCAATAATGAAAAACTGTTTTTT.

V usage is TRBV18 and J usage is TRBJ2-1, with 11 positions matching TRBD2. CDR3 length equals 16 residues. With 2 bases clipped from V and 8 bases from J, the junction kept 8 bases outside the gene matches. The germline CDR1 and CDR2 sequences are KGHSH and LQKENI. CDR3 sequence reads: CASSPSGTSGQHEQFF. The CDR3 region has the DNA TGTGCCAGCTCACCATCGGGGACTAGCGGTCAACATGAGCAGTTCTTC.

CDR3 nucleotides: TGTGCCAGCACCCTGGGAGGTTACAATGAGCAGTTCTTC. This translates into CASTLGGYNEQFF. This chain connects TRBV7-2 to TRBJ2-1; tentatively, D is TRBD2 (6 bases). Trimming took 7 bases from V and 4 from J, leaving 11 bases between them. The CDR3 contains 13 residues. Germline loops: CDR1 SGHTA, CDR2 FQGNSA.

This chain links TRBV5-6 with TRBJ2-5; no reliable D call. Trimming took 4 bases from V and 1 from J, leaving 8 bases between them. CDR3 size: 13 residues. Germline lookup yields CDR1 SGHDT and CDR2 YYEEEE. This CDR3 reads CASSPRVQETQYF. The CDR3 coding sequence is TGTGCCAGCAGCCCCCGGGTCCAAGAGACCCAGTACTTC.

The CDR3 is CASSYPPGTGYEQYF. CDR3 nucleotide sequence: TGTGCCAGCAGCTATCCCCCGGGGACAGGGTACGAGCAGTACTTC. The rearrangement links TRBV5-6 to TRBJ2-7, with 9 bases lining up with TRBD1. Germline V CDR1 and CDR2: SGHDT, YYEEEE. CDR3 length equals 15 residues. V lost 3 bases, J lost 4 bases, and 8 bases stayed unmatched.